This T cell receptor beta chain was documented in a study of blood T cell repertoires in COVID-19. Overall study: Samples came from the United States, Italy and Spain, spanning acute and convalescent COVID-19. Sample material is recorded as cDNA or gDNA derived from T cells, B-cell-depleted T cells, or PBMCs.

This CDR3 is 15 amino acids long. Germline V gene sequence: CDR1 SGHRS, CDR2 YFSETQ. V was trimmed by 4 bases and J by 1 base, leaving 14 bases between them. In the authors' methods: Reference gene primer amplification gave estimated nucleated cell counts. Sequenced by immunoSEQ multiplex PCR; TCRdb stores in-frame clones only, minus some. The V and J calls and clone size come from that table; D and trimming were worked out from the DNA. Altogether 150,000 to 200,000 clones are present, about 80% being singletons, with the ten largest covering approximately 12%. The receptor was derived from a man in his 70s who had recovered from COVID-19. The genes are TRBV5-1 and TRBJ2-5; D gene uncertain. What was sequenced was peripheral blood. CDR3 nucleotide sequence: TGCGCCAGCAGCATGGGAAGAGCGTCCCAAGAGACCCAGTACTTC. Its translation is CASSMGRASQETQYF. Full variable domain (remainder filled in from reference TRBV5-1 and TRBJ2-5): KAGVTQTPRYLIKTRGQQVTLSCSPISGHRSVSWYQQTPGQGLQFLFEYFSETQRNKGNFPGRFSGRQFSNSRSEMNVSTLELGDSALYLCASSMGRASQETQYFGPGTRLLVL.